This passage covers 3 T cell receptor beta chains from one sample sequenced in a study of neurological immune-mediated disorders. MiXCR, applied by TCRdb to the 5' RACE reads, yields one record per CDR3 protein. Among 25,000 to 35,000 distinct CDR3 sequences listed, 20% to 25% were seen once. Source material: PBMCs. The receptor set was obtained from a woman aged 60-75 years in good health.

The chain is built from TRBV5-6 and TRBJ2-5; D is uncertain. V was pared by 2 bases and J by 5 bases, with 10 bases between. Germline lookup yields CDR1 SGHDT and CDR2 YYEEEE. The CDR3 sequence is 13 residues long. The DNA of the CDR3 is TGTGCCAGCAGCTTCTCACCGCTGGAGACCCAGTACTTC. Its translation: CASSFSPLETQYF.

This clonotype was detected many times. The chain links TRBV7-2 to TRBJ2-1; the D gene is possibly TRBD1 (5 bases). V was clipped by 5 bases and J by 4 bases, with 9 bases between them. The CDR3 extends over 13 amino acids. Germline CDR1 is SGHTA and CDR2 is FQGNSA. CDR3: CASSRPGYNEQFF. For the CDR3, the DNA is TGTGCCAGCAGCCGTCCAGGGTACAATGAGCAGTTCTTC.

J is TRBJ2-1 and V is TRBV24-1; 12 bases are a match to TRBD2. Germline CDR1 KGHDR, CDR2 SFDVKD. The CDR3 consists of 17 residues. Losses at the gene ends were 5 bases for V and 6 bases for J; bases not matched to a gene: 10. CDR3 DNA: TGTGCCACCAGTGGCCCGCTAGCGGGAGGGTCAGTCAATGAGCAGTTCTTC. Its protein product is CATSGPLAGGSVNEQFF.